This TCR beta chain was sequenced for a study of PD-1 blockade in classical Hodgkin lymphoma. Noted time point: cycle 4 day 1 (C4D1), after less than 7 weeks of nivolumab. All trial patients relapsed after autologous stem cell transplantation. The CDR3 consists of 17 residues. V was pared by 0 bases and J by 0 bases, with 3 bases of the junction left unmatched. The V gene's germline CDR1 is SGDLS and CDR2 YYNGEE. Method: immunoSEQ multiplex PCR; TCRdb's copy keeps in-frame clones and lacks some. The sample has some 24,000 clones; around 84% are singletons. About this clone itself: No antigen is known for it.

Overall study results and limits: Partial responders and progressors had significantly lower baseline TCR diversity. While CD8+ TCR diversity did not rise significantly by C4D1, CD4+ TCR diversity did. The causes of the repertoire differences, possibly disease activity or prior therapy, remain undefined. It was reported that newly diagnosed patients had less baseline TCR diversity than healthy donors.

Sequenced here: peripheral blood mononuclear cells (PBMCs), sampled before the fourth cycle of nivolumab. The origin of this receptor is a human donor with classical Hodgkin lymphoma. The chain carries TRBV9 and TRBJ1-3; 10 nucleotides match TRBD1. DNA of the CDR3: TGTGCCAGCAGCGTAGGCCGGACAGGGGGCTCTGGAAACACCATATATTTT. Translated, it gives CASSVGRTGGSGNTIYF.